This T cell receptor (beta chain) comes out of a study of blood T cell repertoires in COVID-19. Produced via immunoSEQ multiplex PCR; TCRdb's table is partial and in-frame only. The sample shows tens of thousands of clones, about nine tenths of them seen only once. The CDR3 loop spans 16 amino acids. V was trimmed by 5 bases and J by 5 bases, leaving 21 bases between them. Germline assignment: CDR1 MNHEY and CDR2 SVGEGT. The V call is TRBV6-2 or TRBV6-3, the J call TRBJ1-1; the D gene is possibly TRBD1 (6 bases). Sequencing was done on a sample of peripheral blood. The TCR comes from a man aged 50 or older with active COVID-19. CDR3 sequence: CASSRVYGQGKTEAFF. For the CDR3, the DNA is TGTGCCAGCAGTCGGGTCTATGGGCAGGGGAAAACTGAAGCTTTCTTT.